The 28 T cell receptor beta chains below all came from one sample that was sequenced in a study of T cell repertoires in cytomegalovirus infection (dated by TCRdb to the late 2010s). The reads were generated on an Illumina HiSeq 1500. TCRdb handled the public reads itself, with Q25 trimming in fastp and clone calling in MiXCR, and kept productive beta chains. For every CDR3 protein sequence, its rows merge into one entry that carries the most common genes and DNA. Counted in this sample were approximately 550,000 distinct CDR3 sequences; 16% of them appeared once. The top ten clonotypes cover roughly a quarter of the sample. The source material was CD8+ T cells from PBMCs. The source is a human donor in good health (CMV status not recorded). Some clones in this sample may be carry-over from other donors' samples.

This clonotype was detected many times. The chain couples TRBV6-1 to TRBJ1-1; D call uncertain. The CDR3 totals 13 residues. Trimming cost V 0 bases and J 4 bases, with 6 bases left between them. Germline loops: CDR1 MNHNS, CDR2 SASEGT. CDR3 bases: TGTGCCAGCAGTGAAGCTATGGGCACTGAAGCTTTCTTT. As protein: CASSEAMGTEAFF.

The chain combines TRBV2 with TRBJ2-7; TRBD2 might be the D (6 bases). This CDR3 contains 13 residues. In germline, CDR1 is SNHLY, CDR2 FYNNEI. V was trimmed by 10 bases and J by 6 bases, leaving 19 bases between them. The CDR3 DNA reads TGTGCCACCGTAGGAGGGTTATGGGGCGAGCAGTACTTC. It encodes CATVGGLWGEQYF.

This clonotype appeared many times. CDR3 sequence (DNA): TGTGCCAGCAGCCGTGAGAAGGAAAACACTGAAGCTTTCTTT. It is translated as CASSREKENTEAFF. This sequence joins TRBV11-2 and TRBJ1-1, with D unresolved. CDR3 size: 14 residues. Germline CDR1 reads SGHAT; CDR2 reads FQNNGV. V was shortened by 5 bases and J by 2 bases, with 12 bases between the two germline ends. The entire variable domain, with the rest obtained from reference TRBV11-2 and TRBJ1-1, is as follows: EAGVAQSPRYKIIEKRQSVAFWCNPISGHATLYWYQQILGQGPKLLIQFQNNGVVDDSQLPKDRFSAERLKGVDSTLKIQPAKLEDSAVYLCASSREKENTEAFFGQGTRLTVV.

This clonotype was detected only a few times. The chain couples TRBV20-1 to TRBJ1-2; 9 bases agree with TRBD1. This CDR3 contains 16 residues. Trimming removed 0 bases from V and 6 bases from J; junction bases left unmatched: 11. Looked up from germline, CDR1 is DFQATT and CDR2 is SNEGSKA (reference sequence). Written as DNA, the CDR3 is TGCAGTGCTAGAGATTGGGGACAGGGAGTTGGAGATGGCTACACCTTC. Amino acids: CSARDWGQGVGDGYTF.

Only a few counts were recorded for this clonotype. V and J are TRBV9 and TRBJ2-1, with D tentatively TRBD1 or TRBD2 (5 bases each). V gave up 3 bases and J gave up 9 bases, with 22 bases separating them. Germline values: CDR1 SGDLS, CDR2 YYNGEE. The length of the CDR3 is 16 residues. The CDR3 is CASSAPNRDPFGEQFF. The CDR3 bases are TGTGCCAGCAGCGCCCCAAACCGGGACCCCTTTGGTGAGCAGTTCTTC.

This clonotype has a handful of counts. V and J are TRBV4-1 and TRBJ1-4; no clear D. The V end was cut by 1 base, the J end by 8 bases, with 11 bases between. Germline V lookup: CDR1 MGHRA, CDR2 YSYEKL. The CDR3 has 14 amino acids. As DNA, the CDR3 is TGCGCCAGCAGCCAAGGGAAGGCGAGGGAAAAACTGTTTTTT. Protein: CASSQGKAREKLFF.

This chain joins TRBV4-2 and TRBJ2-7, with D possibly matching TRBD2 (5 bases). The CDR3 is made up of 12 amino acids. V gave up 0 bases and J gave up 6 bases, with 6 bases separating them. Germline CDR1 and CDR2: LGHNA and YNFKEQ. The CDR3 is CASSQDRGEQYF. Here the CDR3 DNA reads TGTGCCAGCAGCCAAGATCGGGGCGAGCAGTACTTC.

As to this clonotype: A much larger clone sits a single nucleotide away, making a read error possible. The chain carries TRBV18 and TRBJ2-7, with 8 bases identical to TRBD2. The CDR3 sequence is 13 residues long. Germline trimming cut 3 bases from V and 5 bases from J; bases unmatched to any gene: 3. Germline values: CDR1 KGHSH, CDR2 LQKENI. The CDR3 here is CASSPETSDEQYF. The CDR3 bases are TGTGCCAGCTCACCGGAGACTAGCGACGAGCAGTACTTC.

In regard to this clonotype: A much larger clone lies one base from this, so it may be a read error. The chain employs TRBV4-2 and TRBJ2-1; D possibly uses TRBD1 or TRBD2 (6 bases each). The V and J ends lost 1 base and 9 bases respectively, with 16 bases between them. CDR3 size: 15 residues. Germline V CDR1 and CDR2: LGHNA, YNFKEQ. In nucleotides, the CDR3 is TGTGCCAGCAGCCAAGGATGGCCGGGGGACACTGAGCAGTTCTTC. Protein sequence: CASSQGWPGDTEQFF.

This chain links TRBV29-1 with TRBJ2-1, with 9 bases lining up with TRBD1. There are 15 residues in the CDR3. Germline values: CDR1 SQVTM, CDR2 ANQGSEA. Losses at the gene ends were 5 bases for V and 7 bases for J; bases not matched to a gene: 12. The CDR3: CSVCTPGQGMNEQFF. The CDR3 DNA reads TGCAGCGTTTGCACCCCCGGACAGGGGATGAATGAGCAGTTCTTC.

Worth noting for this clonotype: One junction end disagrees with the germline gene, perhaps due to a read error. The V gene is TRBV6-6, the J gene TRBJ1-6, with D tentatively TRBD1 (5 bases). This CDR3 region has 15 residues. Germline CDR1 is MNHNY and CDR2 is SVGAGI (reference sequence). The CDR3 region is CARSYGAGYNLPLHF. As DNA, the CDR3 is TGTGCCAGAAGTTACGGGGCAGGATATAATTTACCCCTCCACTTT.

This clonotype was observed at least ten times. The chain couples TRBV27 to TRBJ2-1; no reliable D call. CDR1 and CDR2 from the germline V gene are MNHEY and SMNVEV (reference sequence). Trimming took 8 bases from V and 0 from J, leaving 8 bases between them. The CDR3 consists of 13 residues. The CDR3 sequence is CASSLSSYNEQFF. In DNA, the CDR3 is TGTGCCAGCTCCCTCAGCTCCTACAATGAGCAGTTCTTC.

This clonotype occurred a few times. This chain uses TRBV12-3 or TRBV12-4 with TRBJ2-7; 7 bases line up with TRBD2. Trimming at V came to 6 bases and at J to 3 bases, leaving 8 bases not matched to a gene. The CDR3 loop spans 14 amino acids. CDR3 loop: CASSQGGGRYEQYF. In nucleotides, the CDR3 is TGTGCCAGCAGCCAAGGCGGGGGTCGCTACGAGCAGTACTTC.

This rearrangement joins TRBV10-3 to TRBJ2-7, with D possibly being TRBD2 (6 bases). The V gene's germline CDR1 is ENHRY and CDR2 SYGVKD. V lost 10 bases and J 4 bases, leaving 20 bases between the germline ends. The CDR3 has 14 residues. This chain's CDR3 is CATGGLLAAYEQYF. CDR3 nucleotide sequence: TGTGCCACCGGGGGACTCCTCGCCGCGTACGAGCAGTACTTC.

This clonotype was seen at least ten times. This chain connects TRBV11-1 to TRBJ1-1; D is uncertain. Germline CDR1 reads SGHAT; CDR2 reads FQDESV (reference sequence). This CDR3 spans 13 amino acids. V lost 1 base and J 3 bases, leaving 6 bases between the germline ends. CDR3 in DNA: TGTGCCAGCAGCTTAGAACATGACACTGAAGCTTTCTTT. The encoded protein is CASSLEHDTEAFF.

This clonotype was observed a few times. This chain uses TRBV20-1 with TRBJ2-1; 12 nucleotides agree with TRBD2. Germline V CDR1 and CDR2: DFQATT, SNEGSKA (reference sequence). CDR3 length: 17 residues. V was pared by 3 bases and J by 0 bases, with 6 bases of the junction left unmatched. The CDR3: CSASPTTSGSSYNEQFF. For the CDR3, the DNA is TGCAGTGCTAGCCCTACGACTAGCGGGAGCTCCTACAATGAGCAGTTCTTC.

V and J are TRBV20-1 and TRBJ1-1; D not resolved. V was trimmed by 2 bases and J by 3 bases, leaving 13 bases between them. Germline-derived CDR1 and CDR2 are DFQATT and SNEGSKA (reference sequence). The CDR3 extends over 14 amino acids. The CDR3 here is CSARPRLVDTEAFF. CDR3 DNA sequence: TGCAGTGCTAGACCCCGGTTGGTGGACACTGAAGCTTTCTTT.

This clonotype occurred once. The chain carries TRBV20-1 and TRBJ2-7; 9 nucleotides agree with TRBD2. Germline assignment: CDR1 DFQATT and CDR2 SNEGSKA (reference sequence). The CDR3 consists of 16 residues. V lost 0 bases to trimming and J lost 4 bases; unmatched junction nucleotides: 10. DNA of the CDR3: TGCAGTGCTAGAGATGCGGGGACTAGCAAAGGGTACGAGCAGTACTTC. Translation gives CSARDAGTSKGYEQYF.

The rearrangement joins TRBV9 to TRBJ2-5; 8 positions agree with TRBD2. The CDR3 runs to 16 residues. V trimming: 4 bases; J trimming: 4 bases; junction bases outside the gene matches: 12. CDR1 and CDR2 (germline): SGDLS, YYNGEE. CDR3 DNA: TGTGCCAGCAGCCCTGACGACGGGGGGGTTCGAGAGACCCAGTACTTC. As protein: CASSPDDGGVRETQYF. The full variable domain, in which reference TRBV9 and TRBJ2-5 provide the parts outside the CDR3, is DSGVTQTPKHLITATGQRVTLRCSPRSGDLSVYWYQQSLDQGLQFLIQYYNGEERAKGNILERFSAQQFPDLHSELNLSSLELGDSALYFCASSPDDGGVRETQYFGPGTRLLVL.

The chain carries TRBV4-1 and TRBJ2-2; TRBD1 is a possible D gene (5 bases). Germline V lookup: CDR1 MGHRA, CDR2 YSYEKL. There are 17 residues in the CDR3. Between the trimmed V and J ends, which lost 1 base and 4 bases, there was a span of 16 bases. CDR3: CASSQVLFRVGTGELFF. As DNA, the CDR3 is TGCGCCAGCAGCCAAGTTTTATTCAGGGTGGGCACCGGGGAGCTGTTTTTT.

This clonotype was picked up many times. The genes are TRBV20-1 and TRBJ2-3, with D perhaps assigned TRBD1 or TRBD2 (5 bases each). CDR3 length equals 14 residues. Germline V CDR1 and CDR2: DFQATT, SNEGSKA (reference sequence). V was cut by 2 bases and J by 9 bases, with 18 bases left in between. CDR3 sequence reads: CSARFYRDLRTQYF. Written as DNA, the CDR3 is TGCAGTGCTAGATTTTATAGGGACCTACGGACGCAGTATTTT.

V and J are TRBV27 and TRBJ2-5; tentatively, D is TRBD1 (5 bases). V was clipped by 3 bases and J by 5 bases, with 7 bases between them. The germline V gene has CDR1 MNHEY and CDR2 SMNVEV (reference sequence). This CDR3 region has 12 residues. The CDR3 region has the DNA TGTGCCAGCAGTTTCAAGGGGGAGACCCAGTACTTC. Its protein is CASSFKGETQYF.

This clonotype was recorded at least ten times. The gene calls are TRBV28 and TRBJ2-2; 7 nucleotides agree with TRBD1. The V gene's germline CDR1 is MDHEN and CDR2 SYDVKM. The CDR3 spans 16 residues. With V trimmed by 2 bases and J by 0 bases, 3 bases remained unmatched. The CDR3 sequence is CASSLGQATNTGELFF. The CDR3 DNA is TGTGCCAGCAGTTTAGGACAGGCAACGAACACCGGGGAGCTGTTTTTT.

The chain uses TRBV20-1 and TRBJ2-1; 15 bases map to TRBD2. This CDR3 has 20 amino acids. The germline CDR1 and CDR2 sequences are DFQATT and SNEGSKA (reference sequence). Trimming took 3 bases from V and 0 from J; bases not matched to a gene: 12. In nucleotides, the CDR3 is TGCAGTGCTAGTTCCACCGGGACTAGCGGGAGGACCCGCTCCTACAATGAGCAGTTCTTC. This codes for CSASSTGTSGRTRSYNEQFF.

This clonotype appeared a few times. This rearrangement joins TRBV19 to TRBJ2-7, with TRBD2 matching over 7 bases. Per the germline V gene, CDR1 is LNHDA and CDR2 is SQIVND (reference sequence). V lost 3 bases to trimming and J lost 6 bases; unmatched junction nucleotides: 14. This CDR3 spans 16 amino acids. Here the CDR3 DNA reads TGTGCCAGTAGTATGGGAGGGGACCCTTTCCCCGGCGAGCAGTACTTC. It translates to CASSMGGDPFPGEQYF.

This clonotype was seen more than once but under ten times. The V call is TRBV28, the J call TRBJ2-1, with 8 bases matching TRBD2. V gave up 7 bases and J gave up 3 bases; unmatched junction bases: 8. The CDR3 sequence is 15 residues long. Per germline, CDR1 MDHEN and CDR2 SYDVKM. In DNA form, the CDR3 reads TGTGCCAGCACCGTAAGCGGGAGTGGCTACAATGAGCAGTTCTTC. Its protein product is CASTVSGSGYNEQFF.

This clonotype was seen a handful of times. The chain joins TRBV5-1 to TRBJ2-3; TRBD2 matches 9 bases. The CDR3 runs to 17 residues. The V gene end was trimmed by 4 bases and the J gene end by 4 bases; junction bases not matched to a gene: 13. The germline V gene has CDR1 SGHRS and CDR2 YFSETQ. The CDR3 bases are TGCGCCAGCAGCACCTCTCTCTATAGCGGGAGTTCAGATACGCAGTATTTT. It encodes CASSTSLYSGSSDTQYF.

This clonotype showed up just a few times. The chain carries TRBV20-1 and TRBJ2-7, with TRBD1 matching over 12 bases. V gave up 6 bases and J gave up 5 bases; unmatched junction bases: 17. This CDR3 has 17 residues. Germline V gene sequence: CDR1 DFQATT, CDR2 SNEGSKA (reference sequence). CDR3 nucleotide sequence: TGCAGTGCCAGACGGGGTATACCGGGACAGGGGGCACACGAGCAGTACTTC. Amino acids: CSARRGIPGQGAHEQYF.